These 23 T cell receptor beta chains were sequenced from one sample in a study of human T cells and chemical hapten exposure. Time point here: patch test 1, 2 weeks after DPC sensitization. Treatment meaning: therapeutic diphenylcyclopropenone sensitization with weekly scalp DPC. One entry per CDR3 protein, called by TCRdb with MiXCR from the RACE reads. The sample has around 380,000 distinct CDR3 sequences, approximately 4.4% seen once. The sample consisted of whole blood, taken in connection with sensitization to the hapten diphenylcyclopropenone (DPC). The receptors were gathered from a woman between 45 and 60 years old with alopecia areata. Some clones in this sample may be carry-over from other donors' samples.

This clonotype was recorded a few times. V is TRBV28 and J is TRBJ1-4, with D unresolved. Trimming took 5 bases from V and 1 from J, leaving 11 bases between them. Germline CDR1 and CDR2: MDHEN and SYDVKM. This CDR3 has 15 amino acids. CDR3 in amino acids: CASSPWAGTNEKLFF. CDR3 sequence (DNA): TGTGCCAGCAGTCCCTGGGCAGGAACTAATGAAAAACTGTTTTTT. The full variable domain, rest sourced from reference TRBV28 and TRBJ1-4, is DVKVTQSSRYLVKRTGEKVFLECVQDMDHENMFWYRQDPGLGLRLIYFSYDVKMKEKGDIPEGYSVSREKKERFSLILESASTNQTSMYLCASSPWAGTNEKLFFGSGTQLSVL.

The genes are TRBV5-1 and TRBJ2-7; D unresolved. The germline CDR1 and CDR2 sequences are SGHRS and YFSETQ. CDR3 size: 15 residues. The V and J ends lost 4 bases and 2 bases respectively, with 16 bases between them. The chain's CDR3 is CASSQDVLTTYEQYF. In DNA, the CDR3 is TGCGCCAGCAGCCAGGACGTTCTGACAACCTACGAGCAGTACTTC.

This clonotype was found a few times. The V gene is TRBV28, the J gene TRBJ1-1; 7 bases line up with TRBD1. V lost 5 bases to trimming and J lost 10 bases; unmatched junction nucleotides: 7. Germline V lookup: CDR1 MDHEN, CDR2 SYDVKM. The CDR3 totals 12 residues. The CDR3 DNA is TGTGCCAGCAGTGCCTTGGGACAGTTAGCTTTCTTT. It encodes CASSALGQLAFF.

This clonotype was counted many times. J is TRBJ2-5 and V is TRBV5-6; D gene unclear. The V and J ends lost 4 bases and 1 base respectively, with 11 bases between them. Germline loops: CDR1 SGHDT, CDR2 YYEEEE. The CDR3 extends over 14 amino acids. The CDR3 DNA follows: TGTGCCAGCAGCCGACGACGTCTCCAAGAGACCCAGTACTTC. It yields the protein CASSRRRLQETQYF. Full variable domain (remainder filled in from reference TRBV5-6 and TRBJ2-5): DAGVTQSPTHLIKTRGQQVTLRCSPKSGHDTVSWYQQALGQGPQFIFQYYEEEERQRGNFPDRFSGHQFPNYSSELNVNALLLGDSALYLCASSRRRLQETQYFGPGTRLLVL.

The rearrangement joins TRBV7-3 to TRBJ2-3; 9 bases are shared with TRBD2. J was trimmed by 3 bases and V by 2 bases; bases with no gene match: 12. The CDR3 runs 18 residues. From germline, CDR1 is SGHTA and CDR2 FQGTGA. The CDR3 DNA reads TGTGCCAGCAGCTTAGGGCTTTCGGCGGGGGGGCCAACAGATACGCAGTATTTT. Translated: CASSLGLSAGGPTDTQYF.

This clonotype was counted ten times or more. The chain couples TRBV24-1 to TRBJ2-7, with TRBD1 identical over 7 bases. The CDR3 sequence is 14 residues long. With V trimmed by 5 bases and J by 2 bases, 5 bases remained unmatched. Germline V lookup: CDR1 KGHDR, CDR2 SFDVKD. CDR3 protein: CATSGTGRPYEQYF. CDR3 nucleotides: TGTGCCACCAGTGGGACAGGCAGACCCTACGAGCAGTACTTC.

The gene calls are TRBV6-2 or TRBV6-3 and TRBJ1-5; TRBD1 matches at 7 bases. Germline CDR1 reads MNHEY; CDR2 reads SVGEGT. The V and J ends lost 6 bases and 2 bases, in that order; junction bases with no gene match: 4. The CDR3 has 14 amino acids. The CDR3: CASRLDRGNQPQHF. The DNA for the CDR3 is TGTGCCAGCAGGCTAGACAGGGGCAATCAGCCCCAGCATTTT.

The chain carries TRBV12-3 or TRBV12-4 and TRBJ1-2, with D unresolved. The V gene lost 6 bases and the J gene lost 6 bases, with 23 bases spanning the gap. The CDR3 spans 16 residues. The CDR3 region is CASSFPGSLLRDGYTF. The CDR3 nucleotides are TGTGCCAGCAGCTTCCCGGGTAGTTTGTTAAGGGATGGCTACACCTTC.

There are many counts of this clonotype. The chain joins TRBV2 to TRBJ2-3; 10 bases fit TRBD1. Germline V gives CDR1 SNHLY, CDR2 FYNNEI. After removal of 5 bases from V and 1 base from J, the junction contained 9 bases not matched to a gene. The CDR3 contains 17 residues. CDR3 region: CASSPRTGTGGTDTQYF. CDR3 coding DNA: TGTGCCAGCAGTCCCAGAACGGGGACAGGGGGCACAGATACGCAGTATTTT.

The chain uses TRBV2 and TRBJ2-7, with 8 bases lining up with TRBD1. V dropped 5 bases and J dropped 4; count of bases not matched to a gene: 7. This CDR3 comprises 14 residues. Germline lookup yields CDR1 SNHLY and CDR2 FYNNEI. DNA for the CDR3: TGTGCCAGCAGTACTGACAGGGGTTCGTACGAGCAGTACTTC. The encoded protein is CASSTDRGSYEQYF.

The V gene is TRBV27, the J gene TRBJ2-7; TRBD2 agrees at 11 bases. Germline-derived CDR1 and CDR2 are MNHEY and SMNVEV (reference sequence). J lost 4 bases, V lost 2 bases, and 10 bases had no gene match. This CDR3 has 17 residues. CDR3 DNA sequence: TGTGCCAGCAGTTTAAGCGGAACGGCTAGCGGGGGGTACGAGCAGTACTTC. It specifies CASSLSGTASGGYEQYF.

This clonotype was detected only a few times. J is TRBJ1-6 and V is TRBV13; D is perhaps TRBD1 (6 bases). The CDR3 spans 13 residues. Germline assignment: CDR1 PRHDT and CDR2 FYEKMQ (reference sequence). V shed 0 bases and J shed 11 bases, with 8 bases lying between them. In DNA form, the CDR3 reads TGTGCCAGCAGCTTAGGACAGGGAACACCCCTCCACTTT. It specifies CASSLGQGTPLHF.

The table lists this clonotype with many counts. The chain couples TRBV6-6 to TRBJ1-6, with D unresolved. V lost 5 bases and J 9 bases, leaving 14 bases between the germline ends. The CDR3 consists of 14 residues. Per germline, CDR1 MNHNY and CDR2 SVGAGI (reference sequence). As DNA, the CDR3 is TGTGCCAGCAGTCCCCCCCCCACGGGTTCACCCCTCCACTTT. Amino acid sequence: CASSPPPTGSPLHF.

This clonotype showed up many times. The chain uses TRBV27 and TRBJ2-1; 9 nucleotides agree with TRBD1. CDR1 and CDR2 from the germline V gene are MNHEY and SMNVEV (reference sequence). V was clipped by 0 bases and J by 9 bases; unmatched bases: 3. This CDR3 has 14 amino acids. As DNA, the CDR3 is TGTGCCAGCAGTTTATCCTGGACAGGGGTTGAGCAGTTCTTC. Its translation is CASSLSWTGVEQFF.

The chain carries TRBV7-2 and TRBJ2-7; a possible D gene is TRBD2 (5 bases). From germline, CDR1 is SGHTA and CDR2 FQGNSA. The CDR3 is made up of 14 amino acids. The V end was cut by 5 bases, the J end by 3 bases, with 14 bases between. The CDR3 DNA reads TGTGCCAGCAGCCCTAGCCGCACCGTCTACGAGCAGTACTTC. This codes for CASSPSRTVYEQYF.

Many counts were recorded for this clonotype. The V gene is TRBV7-9, the J gene TRBJ2-3; 10 nucleotides align to TRBD2. CDR3 length: 15 residues. CDR1 is SEHNR, CDR2 FQNEAQ, per germline (reference sequence). After removal of 2 bases from V and 2 bases from J, the junction contained 1 base not matched to a gene. In DNA, the CDR3 is TGTGCCAGCAGCTTACTAGCGGGGGTCACAGATACGCAGTATTTT. Translation gives CASSLLAGVTDTQYF.

This clonotype was seen at least ten times. This rearrangement joins TRBV29-1 to TRBJ2-1, with 9 bases that match TRBD2. V was clipped by 3 bases and J by 9 bases; unmatched bases: 12. Per the germline V gene, CDR1 is SQVTM and CDR2 is ANQGSEA. The CDR3 totals 15 residues. CDR3 protein: CSVDRSSGSRVEQFF. For the CDR3, the DNA is TGCAGCGTTGACCGTAGTAGCGGGAGCCGCGTTGAGCAGTTCTTC.

This clonotype was recorded a few times. The chain links TRBV18 to TRBJ2-3, with 12 positions matching TRBD2. Germline values: CDR1 KGHSH, CDR2 LQKENI. The CDR3 extends over 16 amino acids. V trimming: 7 bases; J trimming: 2 bases; junction bases outside the gene matches: 7. The CDR3 region is CASCETSGGYTDTQYF. The CDR3 DNA sequence: TGTGCCAGCTGCGAGACTAGCGGGGGCTACACAGATACGCAGTATTTT.

The rearrangement joins TRBV28 to TRBJ2-2; tentatively, D is TRBD1 or TRBD2 (6 bases each). Germline V lookup: CDR1 MDHEN, CDR2 SYDVKM. Trimming left V 2 bases short and J 0 bases short, with 10 bases between. The CDR3 has 16 amino acids. CDR3 nucleotides: TGTGCCAGCAGTTTAGAGGGGGGAACGAACACCGGGGAGCTGTTTTTT. Its protein product is CASSLEGGTNTGELFF.

The J gene is TRBJ2-7, the V gene TRBV12-3 or TRBV12-4; 7 bases align to TRBD1. J lost 4 bases, V lost 6 bases, and 9 bases had no gene match. This CDR3 spans 14 amino acids. The CDR3 spells CASRRAGGEYEQYF. The CDR3 region has the DNA TGTGCCAGCAGAAGGGCAGGGGGTGAATACGAGCAGTACTTC.

This clonotype has a handful of counts. In DNA form, the CDR3 reads TGTGCCAGCAGCGTTGCTAGCGGGGGGCACAATGAGCAGTTCTTC. It yields the protein CASSVASGGHNEQFF. The chain links TRBV9 to TRBJ2-1; 11 nucleotides agree with TRBD2. Germline V gene lookup returns CDR1 SGDLS and CDR2 YYNGEE. The CDR3 spans 15 residues. The trim removed 2 bases at V and 5 bases at J, leaving 3 bases unmatched.

V and J are TRBV5-1 and TRBJ2-5; D is possibly TRBD2 (6 bases). Trimming took 0 bases from V and 5 from J, leaving 14 bases between them. Germline assignment: CDR1 SGHRS and CDR2 YFSETQ. CDR3 length: 15 amino acids. The CDR3 region is CASSLGRSRGETQYF. The CDR3 DNA sequence: TGCGCCAGCAGCTTGGGACGGTCTCGGGGGGAGACCCAGTACTTC.

This clonotype occurred a few times. The V call is TRBV5-4, the J call TRBJ2-5, with TRBD1 matching over 7 bases. This CDR3 region has 13 residues. The V gene end was trimmed by 3 bases and the J gene end by 3 bases; junction bases not matched to a gene: 2. In germline, CDR1 is SGHNT, CDR2 YYREEE (reference sequence). The CDR3 sequence is CASSYGTEETQYF. DNA of the CDR3: TGTGCCAGCAGCTATGGGACAGAAGAGACCCAGTACTTC. Combining the CDR3 with reference TRBV5-4 and TRBJ2-5 gives the whole variable domain ETGVTQSPTHLIKTRGQQVTLRCSSQSGHNTVSWYQQALGQGPQFIFQYYREEENGRGNFPPRFSGLQFPNYSSELNVNALELDDSALYLCASSYGTEETQYFGPGTRLLVL.